The 27 T cell receptor beta chains given below trace back to one sample, sequenced in a study of molecular identifiers for immune sequencing clone quantification. TCRdb reprocessed the PCR reads via MiXCR and lists one record per CDR3 protein. In the table there are more than 300,000 distinct CDR3 sequences, roughly 23% of which are singletons. Sequences were obtained from naive CD8+ T cells from blood, with Jurkat cell RNA spiked in. The subset here: FACS-sorted CD8+CD4-CCR7+CD45RA+ naive T cells. These TCRs come from a human donor in good health. Some libraries in this study had Jurkat cell RNA spiked in.

In regard to this clonotype: This clone may be a read error of a much larger clone one base away. The V call is TRBV15, the J call TRBJ1-1; D is uncertain. The CDR3 totals 16 residues. V dropped 5 bases and J dropped 2 bases, with 18 bases sitting between them. The germline CDR1 and CDR2 sequences are LNHNV and YYDKDF (reference sequence). CDR3 coding DNA: TGTGCCACCAGCCCCCTATTAGACGGACCAAACACTGAAGCTTTCTTT. Amino acids: CATSPLLDGPNTEAFF. Variable domain in full (rest from reference TRBV15 and TRBJ1-1): DAMVIQNPRYQVTQFGKPVTLSCSQTLNHNVMYWYQQKSSQAPKLLFHYYDKDFNNEADTPDNFQSRRPNTSFCFLDIRSPGLGDTAMYLCATSPLLDGPNTEAFFGQGTRLTVV.

This clonotype was found many times. The rearrangement joins TRBV2 to TRBJ2-7; TRBD1 matches 7 bases. After removal of 8 bases from V and 0 bases from J, the junction contained 4 bases not matched to a gene. Germline CDR1 is SNHLY and CDR2 is FYNNEI. The CDR3 is 13 residues long. CDR3 DNA: TGTGCCAGCTGGGGACAGTACTCCTACGAGCAGTACTTC. Translation: CASWGQYSYEQYF.

Of note for this clonotype: One base away lies a much larger clone, so this may be a sequencing read error. The CDR3 nucleotides are TGTGCCAGCAGTTCCCTTCTACCGACTAACTATGGCCACACCTTC. Protein sequence: CASSSLLPTNYGHTF. The rearrangement uses TRBV28 and TRBJ1-2, with D uncertain. Germline V gives CDR1 MDHEN, CDR2 SYDVKM. The CDR3 is 15 amino acids.

Points on this clonotype: The limits of the CDR3 on the DNA are not certain, so only TCRdb's listed CDR3 is given. The rearrangement links TRBV2 to TRBJ2-3; the table's TRBD2 call for D was not verified on the DNA. The CDR3 is 15 residues long, ends included. Per germline, CDR1 SNHLY and CDR2 FYNNEI. CDR3 residues: CASSTSTSGTDTQYF.

There are many counts of this clonotype. The rearrangement links TRBV7-9 to TRBJ2-7, with TRBD2 matching 9 bases. Germline V lookup: CDR1 SEHNR, CDR2 FQNEAQ (reference sequence). J lost 1 base, V lost 1 base, and 5 bases had no gene match. This CDR3 is built from 16 residues. The CDR3 protein is CASSLGRGRVSYEQYF. The CDR3 region has the DNA TGTGCCAGCAGCTTAGGGCGCGGGAGGGTATCCTACGAGCAGTACTTC.

V is TRBV27 and J is TRBJ2-4; tentative D call: TRBD1 (6 bases). The CDR3 consists of 16 residues. The germline V gene encodes CDR1 MNHEY and CDR2 SMNVEV (reference sequence). Between the trimmed V and J ends, which lost 5 bases and 2 bases, there was a span of 16 bases. The chain's CDR3 is CASSPWDMRTKNIQYF. CDR3 sequence (DNA): TGTGCCAGCAGTCCATGGGACATGCGGACCAAAAACATTCAGTACTTC.

This clonotype was seen at least ten times. The rearrangement uses TRBV24-1 and TRBJ2-2; the D is unclear. This CDR3 region has 15 residues. V lost 5 bases, J lost 2 bases, and 11 bases lay in between. CDR1 and CDR2 (germline): KGHDR, SFDVKD. The CDR3, as DNA: TGTGCCACCAGTGGATTCAGAGAAAACACCGGGGAGCTGTTTTTT. Amino acid sequence: CATSGFRENTGELFF.

As to this clonotype: This may be a read error, as it is one base from a much larger clone. V is TRBV12-3 or TRBV12-4 and J is TRBJ2-7, with 7 bases fitting TRBD2. The CDR3 length is 17 residues. V dropped 4 bases and J dropped 3; count of bases not matched to a gene: 15. This chain's CDR3 is CASSSPGLGLSFYEQYF. CDR3 in DNA: TGTGCCAGCAGTTCTCCCGGACTAGGGTTAAGCTTCTACGAGCAGTACTTC.

At least ten counts were recorded for this clonotype. This chain links TRBV20-1 with TRBJ1-5, with unresolved D. The CDR3 covers 12 residues. CDR1 DFQATT and CDR2 SNEGSKA come from the germline V gene (reference sequence). The CDR3 reads CKDPDSLQPQHF. The CDR3 DNA reads TGCAAGGACCCTGACTCCCTTCAGCCCCAGCATTTT.

This clonotype was seen ten or more times. The chain has TRBV13 and TRBJ1-3; the D gene is possibly TRBD1 (6 bases). CDR3 length: 17 amino acids. V was shortened by 3 bases and J by 0 bases, with 15 bases between the two germline ends. The germline V gene encodes CDR1 PRHDT and CDR2 FYEKMQ (reference sequence). The DNA of the CDR3 is TGTGCCAGCAGCTTGGGGGCCAGCCCGACCTCTGGAAACACCATATATTTT. The encoded protein is CASSLGASPTSGNTIYF.

This clonotype was observed many times. The chain recombines TRBV12-3 or TRBV12-4 with TRBJ1-4; D remains unclear. The CDR3 runs to 14 residues. V lost 6 bases and J lost 3, with 11 bases in between. In DNA form, the CDR3 reads TGTGCCAGCAGGCGGACCGGAGCTAATGAAAAACTGTTTTTT. Amino acids: CASRRTGANEKLFF.

This clonotype was counted ten times or more. V gene TRBV7-9 combines with J gene TRBJ2-1; D unclear. Germline V gives CDR1 SEHNR, CDR2 FQNEAQ (reference sequence). The CDR3 contains 13 residues. With 5 bases removed from V and 9 bases from J, the gap between germline ends came to 14 bases. CDR3 sequence reads: CASSLEGGGEQFF. DNA for the CDR3: TGTGCCAGCAGCCTAGAAGGTGGCGGTGAGCAGTTCTTC.

On this clonotype itself: This sequence may be a read error, since a much larger clone differs from it by one base. The rearrangement uses TRBV20-1 and TRBJ2-7; TRBD2 is a possible D gene (6 bases). Deletions cut 3 bases from V and 1 base from J, with 16 bases between. This CDR3 comprises 15 residues. CDR1 DFQATT and CDR2 SNEGSKA come from the germline V gene (reference sequence). This CDR3 reads CSARGRDWVSYEQYF. Written as DNA, the CDR3 is TGCAGTGCTAGGGGCCGGGACTGGGTTTCCTACGAGCAGTACTTC.

Only a few counts were recorded for this clonotype. The rearrangement links TRBV27 to TRBJ2-3, with D possibly matching TRBD1 (5 bases). Trimming took off 3 bases at V and 6 bases at J, with 13 bases between the two ends. The CDR3 is 14 residues long. The germline V gene encodes CDR1 MNHEY and CDR2 SMNVEV (reference sequence). The CDR3 region is CASSLWGSGDTQYF. Written as DNA, the CDR3 is TGTGCCAGCAGTTTGTGGGGATCAGGGGATACGCAGTATTTT.

Many counts were recorded for this clonotype. V usage is TRBV7-9 and J usage is TRBJ2-6; D call uncertain. The V and J ends lost 4 bases and 0 bases respectively, with 10 bases between them. In germline, CDR1 is SEHNR, CDR2 FQNEAQ (reference sequence). The CDR3 extends over 16 amino acids. The DNA for the CDR3 is TGTGCCAGCAGCTCCGGACGGATCTCTGGGGCCAACGTCCTGACTTTC. Its protein product is CASSSGRISGANVLTF.

This clonotype was seen many times. The rearrangement joins TRBV7-2 to TRBJ2-7; possibly TRBD2 for D (6 bases). Trimming took off 4 bases at V and 7 bases at J, with 20 bases between the two ends. CDR1 and CDR2 (germline): SGHTA, FQGNSA. The CDR3 is 15 amino acids. The CDR3 loop reads CASSYPGLGGGEQYF. CDR3 coding DNA: TGTGCCAGCAGCTACCCGGGACTGGGCGGCGGGGAGCAGTACTTC.

Turning to this clonotype: Without the conserved terminal phenylalanine or tryptophan, this CDR3 likely stems from a read error. CDR3 bases: TGTGCCACCAGCAGAGATTTCCGGACAGGGGGTGGGAGTAAGGACACTGAAGCTTTCCTT. Protein product: CATSRDFRTGGGSKDTEAFL. V usage is TRBV15 and J usage is TRBJ1-1; TRBD1 matches at 10 bases. With 0 bases clipped from V and 3 bases from J, the junction kept 16 bases outside the gene matches. The CDR3 contains 20 residues. Germline-derived CDR1 and CDR2 are LNHNV and YYDKDF (reference sequence).

This clonotype was picked up one time. Given a much more abundant clone one base away, this may be a read error. The chain is built from TRBV11-2 and TRBJ2-7; no firm D call. CDR1 is SGHAT and CDR2 is FQNNGV in the germline V gene. The CDR3 loop spans 15 amino acids. The CDR3 nucleotides read TGTGCCAGCAGCCCAGTCCCCGGTCCTCACTACGAGCGGTACTTC. The encoded protein is CASSPVPGPHYERYF.

To note about this clonotype: A much larger clone differs from this one at a single base, so this may be a read error. This chain uses TRBV13 with TRBJ2-6; possibly TRBD1 for D (5 bases). Germline V gives CDR1 PRHDT, CDR2 FYEKMQ (reference sequence). This CDR3 comprises 15 residues. CDR3 DNA: TGTGCCGGCAGCTTAACGACAGCCGGGGCCAACGTCCTGACTTTC. Translation gives CAGSLTTAGANVLTF. The whole variable domain, filled in from reference TRBV13 and TRBJ2-6, reads AAGVIQSPRHLIKEKRETATLKCYPIPRHDTVYWYQQGPGQDPQFLISFYEKMQSDKGSIPDRFSAQQFSDYHSELNMSSLELGDSALYFCAGSLTTAGANVLTFGAGSRLTVL.

In its sample, this clonotype was seen a few times. J is TRBJ1-1 and V is TRBV4-1; weak D call: TRBD1 (5 bases). This CDR3 is built from 18 residues. Germline V CDR1 and CDR2: MGHRA, YSYEKL. The V end was cut by 3 bases, the J end by 4 bases, with 24 bases between. The CDR3 DNA reads as TGCGCCAGCAGCCATCCTTTGGGGGTGGCAGACTTAGGCACTGAAGCTTTCTTT. Translation: CASSHPLGVADLGTEAFF.

At least ten counts were recorded for this clonotype. The chain uses TRBV14 and TRBJ2-3, with TRBD2 matching 11 bases. Losses at the gene ends were 6 bases for V and 7 bases for J; bases not matched to a gene: 6. Germline V lookup: CDR1 SGHDN, CDR2 FVKESK. The CDR3 consists of 14 residues. The CDR3 reads CASRRTSGSYTQYF. For the CDR3, the DNA is TGTGCCAGCAGACGAACTAGCGGGAGTTATACGCAGTATTTT.

This clonotype was detected ten times or more. The rearrangement links TRBV4-3 to TRBJ1-1; D remains ambiguous. Germline V CDR1 and CDR2: LGHNA, YSLEER. CDR3 size: 14 residues. The V gene lost 1 base and the J gene lost 1 base, with 7 bases spanning the gap. The CDR3 DNA is TGCGCCAGCAGCCAAGGATTCGCGAACACTGAAGCTTTCTTT. Its protein product is CASSQGFANTEAFF.

Remarks on this clonotype: A much larger clone is a single base away; this may be a read error. The conserved closing phenylalanine or tryptophan is absent in this CDR3, likely reflecting a read error. The chain has TRBV29-1 and TRBJ2-7, with D perhaps TRBD2 (6 bases). Germline CDR1 reads SQVTM; CDR2 reads ANQGSEA. Trimming cost V 6 bases and J 3 bases, with 9 bases left between them. CDR3 size: 11 residues. The CDR3 bases are TGCAGCGTGGGGGACTTCTACGAGCAGTACTCC. The encoded protein is CSVGDFYEQYS.

This clonotype appeared a few times. The chain recombines TRBV20-1 with TRBJ2-3, with unresolved D. The CDR3 has 15 residues. Germline loops: CDR1 DFQATT, CDR2 SNEGSKA (reference sequence). The V and J ends lost 0 bases and 4 bases respectively, with 14 bases between them. CDR3 DNA sequence: TGCAGTGCTAGAGATCTAGGTGTTAGATCAGATACGCAGTATTTT. It specifies CSARDLGVRSDTQYF.

This clonotype was recorded at least ten times. This chain uses TRBV6-5 with TRBJ2-1; maybe TRBD2 (6 bases). The CDR3 is 14 residues long. V was pared by 0 bases and J by 12 bases, with 15 bases between. CDR1 and CDR2 from the germline V gene are MNHEY and SVGAGI. CDR3 in DNA: TGTGCCAGCAGTTACTCGAGTGGAGGGGTTGGGCAGTTCTTC. Protein sequence: CASSYSSGGVGQFF.

A few counts support this clonotype. This CDR3 fails to terminate in the conserved phenylalanine or tryptophan, so it likely reflects a read error. This chain connects TRBV4-1 to TRBJ1-1; unclear D gene. The V end was cut by 1 base, the J end by 5 bases, with 8 bases between. CDR1 is MGHRA, CDR2 YSYEKL, per germline. The CDR3 has 13 amino acids. DNA of the CDR3: TGCGCCAGCAGCCAAGTGGGCAGGACTGAAGCTTTCCTT. Translating gives CASSQVGRTEAFL.

This clonotype was counted ten times or more. The gene calls are TRBV7-9 and TRBJ2-7, with D possibly being TRBD2 (5 bases). Trimming removed 1 base from V and 6 bases from J, with 10 bases in between. This CDR3 region has 13 residues. CDR1 is SEHNR, CDR2 FQNEAQ, per germline (reference sequence). CDR3 DNA sequence: TGTGCCAGCAGCTTAGTGCTAGCTGGCGAGCAGTACTTC. Protein sequence: CASSLVLAGEQYF.